The source of this T cell receptor beta chain is a study of shared clonotypes between healthy human individuals. CD45RO-negative cells were positively selected for CCR7, leaving out terminally differentiated effector memory CD45RA+ cells. Among the donors, all were Caucasian adults who lived in Nashville, Tennessee. The assay was carried out at the deep level. Sequenced by immunoSEQ multiplex PCR; TCRdb stores in-frame clones only, minus some. The data show under 1 million clones, roughly 96% seen once. Specimen: naive CD8+ T cells sorted from blood. The source of this sequence is a man aged 30-40 years in good health.

The CDR3 here is CASSLGIGQLEAFF. CDR3 DNA: TGTGCCAGCAGCTTAGGCATCGGACAGCTCGAAGCTTTCTTT. The chain carries TRBV13 and TRBJ1-1, with D tentatively TRBD1 (6 bases). The ends were cut back, 0 bases at V and 8 bases at J, with 13 bases in the middle. CDR1 and CDR2 (germline): PRHDT, FYEKMQ (reference sequence). This CDR3 is built from 14 residues.